Listed below are T cell receptor beta chains from one sample, sequenced in a study of cytomegalovirus exposure and HLA in healthy donors. Profiled with immunoSEQ multiplex PCR; TCRdb holds only in-frame clones, not every one. The table records fewer than 250,000 clones, approximately 78% of them present only once. What was sequenced was PBMCs. All receptors derive from a male donor in good health and CMV-seronegative. Both conserved end residues are part of each CDR3. The D gene is left open where the match is weak. Expanded clones are given a class, and other clones once, few, many or no size at all.

V gene	clone size	D gene	J gene	CDR3 DNA	CDR3 protein
TRBV7-9	-	TRBD1	TRBJ2-3	TGTGCCAGCAGCTTAGCAGGACAGGGGTTTGCAGATACGCAGTATTTT	CASSLAGQGFADTQYF
TRBV5-6	-	-	TRBJ2-5	TGTGCCAGCACCGAAGCAGGACTTAACTGGGAGCAGTACTTC	CASTEAGLNWEQYF
TRBV19	-	-	TRBJ2-1	TGTGCCAGTAGTTCCGGACAGTTGTACAATGAGCAGTTCTTC	CASSSGQLYNEQFF
TRBV7-2	-	-	TRBJ2-3	TGTGCCAGCAGCTTAGGGAGCGGGTCTACAGATACGCAGTATTTT	CASSLGSGSTDTQYF
TRBV19	-	TRBD1	TRBJ2-1	TGTGCCAGTAGGCCCGGGACAGAGCTGTACAATGAGCAGTTCTTC	CASRPGTELYNEQFF
TRBV5-1	few	-	TRBJ1-2	TGCGCCAGCAGCTTGTTCCCGATCCTAGCTAACTATGGCTACACCTTC	CASSLFPILANYGYTF
TRBV28	-	-	TRBJ1-5	TGTGCCAGCAGTTTACCCTATAGCAATCAGCCCCAGCATTTT	CASSLPYSNQPQHF
TRBV7-3	-	TRBD2	TRBJ2-3	TGTGCCAGCAGCTCAGGACTAGCGGGAGGCCCAGATACGCAGTATTTT	CASSSGLAGGPDTQYF
TRBV5-1	-	TRBD2	TRBJ2-3	TGCGCCAGCAGCATAGGACTAGCGGGAGAAGGAGGCACAGATACGCAGTATTTT	CASSIGLAGEGGTDTQYF
TRBV6-1	-	TRBD2	TRBJ2-1	TGTGCCAGCAGTGGTCTAGCCGGGAGGCCCTCCTACAATGAGCAGTTCTTC	CASSGLAGRPSYNEQFF
TRBV28	-	-	TRBJ2-7	TGTGCCAGCAGTTTCGGGGACATAAGCTCCTACGAGCAGTACTTC	CASSFGDISSYEQYF
TRBV18	-	TRBD2	TRBJ2-2	TGTGCCAGCTCACCTCGGCGGACTAGCAGTAACACCGGGGAGCTGTTTTTT	CASSPRRTSSNTGELFF
TRBV7-6	-	TRBD2	TRBJ2-1	TGTGCCAGCAGCCTCGTACCCCTCCTAGCGGGAGAGGGCAATGAGCAGTTCTTC	CASSLVPLLAGEGNEQFF
TRBV9	-	-	TRBJ1-4	TGTGCCAGCAGCGTAGCTACGACAGGCCTACTTAATGAAAAACTGTTTTTT	CASSVATTGLLNEKLFF
TRBV5-1	-	-	TRBJ2-7	TGCGCCAGCAGCTTGGGCAGTCAATCCGAGCAGTACTTC	CASSLGSQSEQYF
TRBV5-1	-	-	TRBJ2-5	TGCGCCAGCAGCTTGCTTCGAGAAGAGACCCAGTACTTC	CASSLLREETQYF
TRBV4-1	-	-	TRBJ2-1	TGCGCCAGCAGTCCGGGGGTGTCTGAGCAGTTCTTC	CASSPGVSEQFF
TRBV19	-	-	TRBJ2-7	TGTGCCAGTAGCGGGACTGGCTCCTACGAGCAGCACTTC	CASSGTGSYEQHF
TRBV2	-	-	TRBJ1-4	TGTGCCAGCAGTGGAGGGATTGCAACTAATGAAAAACTGTTTTTT	CASSGGIATNEKLFF
TRBV6-6	-	TRBD1	TRBJ2-7	TGTGCCAGCAGTTACGTGGCTACAGGGGGTTTCTACGAGCAGTACTTC	CASSYVATGGFYEQYF
TRBV11-1	-	-	TRBJ1-2	TGTGCCAGCAGCTTAGCGCCAAGCCCCAACTATGGCTACACCTTC	CASSLAPSPNYGYTF
TRBV7-6	-	TRBD2	TRBJ2-1	TGTGCCAGCAGCGGTGGACTAGCGGGGTCCTACAATGAGCAGTTCTTC	CASSGGLAGSYNEQFF